Below are 12 T cell receptor beta chains sequenced from a single sample in a study of blood T cell repertoires in COVID-19 (dated by TCRdb to between 2020 and 2021). The library was produced with the immunoSEQ multiplex PCR assay. What TCRdb holds here is the immuneACCESS table cut down to in-frame rearrangements. Part of the clones is not present; checked against another copy, under half of the missing clones reflect an unresolved V gene, and the others are unexplained. This sample has about 140,000 clones in its table, and approximately 90% of those were observed once. The ten largest clones take up approximately 9% of the sample. Sequencing was performed on peripheral blood. These receptors were collected from a woman between 45 and 65 years old with active or convalescent COVID-19.

The chain recombines TRBV6-2 or TRBV6-3 with TRBJ2-5; TRBD2 aligns across 10 bases. The CDR3 is 16 residues long. The V gene end was trimmed by 4 bases and the J gene end by 5 bases; junction bases not matched to a gene: 10. Looked up from germline, CDR1 is MNHEY and CDR2 is SVGEGT. The CDR3 DNA reads as TGTGCCAGCAGTTCCCTCCTAGCGGGGGATCGGGAGACCCAGTACTTC. This sequence encodes CASSSLLAGDRETQYF.

V gene TRBV30 combines with J gene TRBJ2-5; 11 bases are shared with TRBD1. Unmatched junction bases numbered 9, after V lost 4 bases and J lost 5 bases. The CDR3 length is 15 residues. The germline V gene has CDR1 GTSNPN and CDR2 SVGIG (reference sequence). DNA of the CDR3: TGTGCCTGGAACGCGGGACAGGGGGTCGAGGAGACCCAGTACTTC. Translation gives CAWNAGQGVEETQYF.

V usage is TRBV6-2 or TRBV6-3 and J usage is TRBJ2-7; the match to TRBD1 covers 9 bases. There are 12 residues in the CDR3. The germline V gene has CDR1 MNHEY and CDR2 SVGEGT. V gave up 4 bases and J gave up 7 bases; unmatched junction bases: 2. CDR3 residues: CASSWTGEEQYF. In DNA form, the CDR3 reads TGTGCCAGCAGTTGGACAGGGGAAGAGCAGTACTTC.

This sequence joins TRBV4-2 and TRBJ2-1; TRBD2 is a possible D gene (7 bases). CDR1 is LGHNA, CDR2 YNFKEQ, per germline. CDR3 size: 16 residues. Trimming cost V 4 bases and J 6 bases, with 19 bases left between them. CDR3 bases: TGTGCCAGCAGCCCCCGAGGGGGGGCGCTTTCCAATGAGCAGTTCTTC. Translating it yields CASSPRGGALSNEQFF.

The chain links TRBV30 to TRBJ1-1; 11 bases are a match to TRBD1. J gave up 5 bases and V 5 bases, and 7 bases lay outside the gene matches. Germline V CDR1 and CDR2: GTSNPN, SVGIG (reference sequence). The CDR3 runs to 14 residues. CDR3 bases: TGTGCCTGGGGACAGGGGGCGGTCCGGACTGAAGCTTTCTTT. Amino acids: CAWGQGAVRTEAFF.

The J gene is TRBJ2-7, the V gene TRBV7-9; 8 nucleotides align to TRBD1. The V gene's germline CDR1 is SEHNR and CDR2 FQNEAQ (reference sequence). The CDR3 sequence is 15 residues long. V lost 5 bases to trimming and J lost 0 bases; unmatched junction nucleotides: 6. The CDR3 sequence is CASSPDRVTSYEQYF. CDR3 nucleotide sequence: TGTGCCAGCAGCCCGGACAGGGTAACCTCCTACGAGCAGTACTTC. Looking up the rest from reference TRBV7-9 and TRBJ2-7 gives the full variable domain: DTGVSQNPRHKITKRGQNVTFRCDPISEHNRLYWYRQTLGQGPEFLTYFQNEAQLEKSRLLSDRFSAERPKGSFSTLEIQRTEQGDSAMYLCASSPDRVTSYEQYFGPGTRLTVT.

The chain couples TRBV28 to TRBJ1-2; D gene ambiguous. The germline CDR1 and CDR2 sequences are MDHEN and SYDVKM. V gave up 3 bases and J gave up 7 bases, with 12 bases separating them. CDR3 length: 13 amino acids. CDR3 nucleotides: TGTGCCAGCAGTTTCAGTGACATGACTGGCTACACCTTC. Residues: CASSFSDMTGYTF.

The V gene is TRBV5-1, the J gene TRBJ1-5; D may be TRBD1 (6 bases). The CDR3 spans 15 residues. The germline CDR1 and CDR2 sequences are SGHRS and YFSETQ. Trimming took 1 base from V and 6 from J, leaving 14 bases between them. CDR3 residues: CASSLSGDIGQPQHF. DNA of the CDR3: TGCGCCAGCAGCTTGTCAGGGGACATCGGTCAGCCCCAGCATTTT. Filled out from reference TRBV5-1 and TRBJ1-5, the complete variable domain reads KAGVTQTPRYLIKTRGQQVTLSCSPISGHRSVSWYQQTPGQGLQFLFEYFSETQRNKGNFPGRFSGRQFSNSRSEMNVSTLELGDSALYLCASSLSGDIGQPQHFGDGTRLSIL.

The chain is built from TRBV30 and TRBJ1-2; 9 bases agree with TRBD1. Per the germline V gene, CDR1 is GTSNPN and CDR2 is SVGIG (reference sequence). The junction had 2 bases not matched to a gene; V was cut back by 0 bases and J by 6 bases. The CDR3 consists of 13 residues. The CDR3 bases are TGTGCCTGGAGTGTACGGGACAGGGATGGCTACACCTTC. Its translation: CAWSVRDRDGYTF.

This clone has a single count. The chain's CDR3 is CASRNRGSGANVLTF. CDR3 DNA: TGTGCCAGCAGGAATCGGGGTAGTGGGGCCAACGTCCTGACTTTC. This chain joins TRBV6-5 and TRBJ2-6; D may be TRBD2 (5 bases). Germline V CDR1 and CDR2: MNHEY, SVGAGI. The V end lost 6 bases, the J end lost 3 bases, and 12 bases lay between the germline ends. The CDR3 runs to 15 residues.

The chain carries TRBV7-3 and TRBJ1-1; D ambiguous. Trimming removed 6 bases at V and 4 bases at J, with 21 bases between. Per the germline V gene, CDR1 is SGHTA and CDR2 is FQGTGA. This CDR3 is built from 16 residues. CDR3 coding DNA: TGTGCCAGCAGTTTTGGGCCAATACTAGAGGGCACTGAAGCTTTCTTT. It is translated as CASSFGPILEGTEAFF.

The gene calls are TRBV7-3 and TRBJ2-3; possible D gene TRBD2, 6 bases. The germline V gene has CDR1 SGHTA and CDR2 FQGTGA. The V gene lost 5 bases and the J gene lost 6 bases, with 15 bases spanning the gap. The CDR3 contains 14 residues. The CDR3 loop is CASSASGRGDTQYF. CDR3 nucleotide sequence: TGTGCCAGCAGCGCCTCCGGGAGAGGCGATACGCAGTATTTT.